This T cell receptor beta chain derives from a study of cytomegalovirus exposure and HLA in healthy donors. Findings and limits, study-wide: Researchers reported in a later analysis that a missense DCLRE1C variant was tied to TCR beta V- and J-gene trimming.

Use of 60 Vbeta and 13 Jbeta primers characterized the PCR. Original analysis: A later analysis tallied about 80 million unique TCR beta chains, about 9.9 million of them shared. Generated by immunoSEQ multiplex PCR, the TCRdb table keeps only in-frame clones and is missing some. The V and J calls and the clone size are those of that table, but D and trimming were determined from the DNA. There are about 120,000 clones in the sample; about 10% occur only once, and less than 4% lies in the top ten. Trimming took 2 bases from V and 2 from J, leaving 9 bases between them. The CDR3 totals 14 residues. Germline CDR1 reads MNHEY; CDR2 reads SMNVEV (reference sequence). Worth noting for this clone: Its specificity is unknown.

The sequence came from a man aged 30 to 45 in good health and CMV-seronegative. Sequenced sample: PBMCs. This chain uses TRBV27 with TRBJ1-1; D perhaps matches TRBD1 (5 bases). The CDR3 loop is CASSLAGINTEAFF. CDR3 DNA: TGTGCCAGCAGTTTAGCAGGGATAAACACTGAAGCTTTCTTT.